This record concerns one T cell receptor beta chain sequence. V shed 4 bases, J shed 0 bases, and the junction held 9 bases outside the gene matches. In germline, CDR1 is SGHAT, CDR2 FQNNGV. The length of the CDR3 is 17 residues. Profiling relied on immunoSEQ multiplex PCR, and the TCRdb table lists in-frame clones only, not all of them. The sample contains around 170,000 clones, approximately 91% of which appear only once. This specimen comes from a study of T cell responses to AZD1222 COVID-19 vaccine. Whole-study context: Analysis merged second doses at about 4 or about 12 weeks.

The sample in question was peripheral blood, obtained on day 0 of AZD1222 vaccination. The chain is built from TRBV11-2 and TRBJ1-1, with TRBD1 identical over 9 bases. The receptor was derived from an adult in good health. CDR3 loop: CASSSDRGSLMNTEAFF. The CDR3 DNA reads as TGTGCCAGCAGCTCGGACAGGGGTTCCCTGATGAACACTGAAGCTTTCTTT.